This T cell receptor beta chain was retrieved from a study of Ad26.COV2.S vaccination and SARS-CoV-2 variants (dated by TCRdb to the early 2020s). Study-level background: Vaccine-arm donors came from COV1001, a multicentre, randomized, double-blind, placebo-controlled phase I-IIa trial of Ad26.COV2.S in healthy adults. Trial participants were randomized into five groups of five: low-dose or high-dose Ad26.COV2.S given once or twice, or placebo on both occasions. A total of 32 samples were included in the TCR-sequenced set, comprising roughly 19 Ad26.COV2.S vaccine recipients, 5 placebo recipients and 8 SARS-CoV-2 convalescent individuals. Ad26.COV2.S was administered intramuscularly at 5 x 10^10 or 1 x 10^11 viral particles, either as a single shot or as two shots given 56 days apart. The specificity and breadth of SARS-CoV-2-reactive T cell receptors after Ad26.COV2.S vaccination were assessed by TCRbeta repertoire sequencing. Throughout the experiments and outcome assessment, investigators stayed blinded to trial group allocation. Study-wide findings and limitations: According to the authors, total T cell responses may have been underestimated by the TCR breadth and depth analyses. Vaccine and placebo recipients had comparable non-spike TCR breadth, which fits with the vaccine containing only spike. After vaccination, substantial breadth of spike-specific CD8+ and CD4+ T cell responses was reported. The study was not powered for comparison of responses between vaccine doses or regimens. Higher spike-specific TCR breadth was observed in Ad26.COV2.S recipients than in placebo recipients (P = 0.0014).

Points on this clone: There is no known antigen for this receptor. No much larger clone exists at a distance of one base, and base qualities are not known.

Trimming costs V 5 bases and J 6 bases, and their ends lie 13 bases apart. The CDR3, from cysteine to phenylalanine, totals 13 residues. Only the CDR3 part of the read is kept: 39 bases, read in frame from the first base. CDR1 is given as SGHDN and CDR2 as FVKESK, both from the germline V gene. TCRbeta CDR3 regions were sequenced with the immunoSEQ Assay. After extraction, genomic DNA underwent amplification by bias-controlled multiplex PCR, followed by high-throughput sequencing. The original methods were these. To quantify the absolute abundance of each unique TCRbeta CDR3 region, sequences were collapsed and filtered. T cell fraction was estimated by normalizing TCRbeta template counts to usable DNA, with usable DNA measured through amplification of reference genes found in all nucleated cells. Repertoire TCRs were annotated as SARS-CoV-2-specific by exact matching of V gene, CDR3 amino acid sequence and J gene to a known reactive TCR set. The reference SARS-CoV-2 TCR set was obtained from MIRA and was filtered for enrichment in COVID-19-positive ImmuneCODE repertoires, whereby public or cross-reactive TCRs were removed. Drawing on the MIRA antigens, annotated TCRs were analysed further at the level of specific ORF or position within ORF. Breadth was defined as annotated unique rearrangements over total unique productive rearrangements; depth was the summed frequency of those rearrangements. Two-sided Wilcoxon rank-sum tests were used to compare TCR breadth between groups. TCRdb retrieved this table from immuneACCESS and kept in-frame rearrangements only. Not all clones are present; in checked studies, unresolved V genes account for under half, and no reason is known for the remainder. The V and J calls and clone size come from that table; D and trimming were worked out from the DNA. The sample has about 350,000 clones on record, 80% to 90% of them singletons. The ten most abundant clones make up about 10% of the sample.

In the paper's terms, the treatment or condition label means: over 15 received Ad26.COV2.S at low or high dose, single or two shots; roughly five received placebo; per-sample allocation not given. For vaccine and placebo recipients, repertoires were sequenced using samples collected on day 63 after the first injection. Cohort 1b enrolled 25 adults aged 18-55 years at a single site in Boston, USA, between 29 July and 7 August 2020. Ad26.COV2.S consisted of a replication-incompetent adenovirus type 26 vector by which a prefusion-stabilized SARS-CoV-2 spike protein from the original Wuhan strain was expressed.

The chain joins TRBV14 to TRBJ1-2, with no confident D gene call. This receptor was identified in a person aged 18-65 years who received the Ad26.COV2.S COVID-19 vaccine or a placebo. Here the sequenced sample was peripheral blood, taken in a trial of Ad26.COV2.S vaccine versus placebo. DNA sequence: TGTGCCAGCAGCTCGCTGAGGCAGCATGGCTACACCTTC. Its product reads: CASSSLRQHGYTF.